The 5 T cell receptor beta chains listed next were all sequenced from one sample in a study of cytotoxic CD8 clonotypes in ibrutinib-treated CLL. Using immunoSEQ multiplex PCR, the repertoire was profiled, and TCRdb retains in-frame clones only, with some absent. The sample yields tens of thousands of clones, 56% seen once. The source was PBMCs, collected after 24 months of ibrutinib treatment. Source of these receptors: a human donor with chronic lymphocytic leukemia.

CDR3 loop: CASSASESFFNYEQYF. CDR3 sequence (DNA): TGTGCCAGCAGCGCTAGCGAGTCTTTCTTCAACTACGAGCAGTACTTC. The chain links TRBV7-2 to TRBJ2-7; tentatively, D is TRBD2 (6 bases). Trimming shortened V by 5 bases and J by 3 bases, and 20 bases separated the two germline ends. This CDR3 has 16 residues. Germline V gene lookup returns CDR1 SGHTA and CDR2 FQGNSA.

This chain links TRBV9 with TRBJ1-6; 7 bases line up with TRBD1. The length of the CDR3 is 15 residues. After removal of 7 bases from V and 3 bases from J, the junction contained 7 bases not matched to a gene. Looked up from germline, CDR1 is SGDLS and CDR2 is YYNGEE. The CDR3 here is CASARDSHYNSPLHF. The CDR3 coding sequence is TGTGCCAGCGCTAGGGACAGCCACTATAATTCACCCCTCCACTTT.

The chain recombines TRBV5-5 with TRBJ2-7; a weak D match, TRBD2 (6 bases). Germline V lookup: CDR1 SGHKS, CDR2 YYEKEE (reference sequence). The CDR3 length is 16 residues. V was clipped by 4 bases and J by 2 bases, with 19 bases between them. CDR3 DNA sequence: TGTGCCAGCAGCCGGGAGATATTAGCGGCCCCCTACGAGCAGTACTTC. This sequence encodes CASSREILAAPYEQYF.

CDR3 sequence: CASRSGAGTDTQYF. In DNA, the CDR3 is TGTGCCAGCAGAAGCGGAGCGGGCACAGATACGCAGTATTTT. This chain connects TRBV6-6 to TRBJ2-3; a weak D match, TRBD2 (5 bases). Trimming stripped 6 bases from V and 1 base from J, with 11 bases between. Germline V lookup: CDR1 MNHNY, CDR2 SVGAGI (reference sequence). The CDR3 is 14 residues long.

The chain recombines TRBV19 with TRBJ2-3; tentative D call: TRBD2 (6 bases). Germline CDR1 is LNHDA and CDR2 is SQIVND (reference sequence). The V end was cut by 5 bases, the J end by 2 bases, with 11 bases between. The CDR3 has 14 amino acids. The CDR3 protein is CASSVAGITDTQYF. Written as DNA, the CDR3 is TGTGCCAGTAGTGTCGCGGGGATCACAGATACGCAGTATTTT.